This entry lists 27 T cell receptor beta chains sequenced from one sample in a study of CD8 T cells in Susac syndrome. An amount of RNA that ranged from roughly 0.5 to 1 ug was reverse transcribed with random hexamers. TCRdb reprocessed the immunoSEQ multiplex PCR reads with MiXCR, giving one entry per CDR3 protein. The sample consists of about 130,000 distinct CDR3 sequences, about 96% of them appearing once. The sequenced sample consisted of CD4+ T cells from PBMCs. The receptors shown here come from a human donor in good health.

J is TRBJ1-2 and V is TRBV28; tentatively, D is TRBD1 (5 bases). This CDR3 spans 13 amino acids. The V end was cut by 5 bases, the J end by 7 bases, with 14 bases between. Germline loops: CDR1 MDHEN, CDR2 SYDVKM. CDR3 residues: CASSARVGPGYTF. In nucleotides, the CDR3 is TGTGCCAGCAGTGCCCGAGTGGGACCTGGCTACACCTTC.

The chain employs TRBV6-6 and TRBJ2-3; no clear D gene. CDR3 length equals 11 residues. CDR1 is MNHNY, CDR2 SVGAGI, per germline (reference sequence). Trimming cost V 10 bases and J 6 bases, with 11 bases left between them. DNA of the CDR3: TGTGCCACCACGGGTCTCGATACGCAGTATTTT. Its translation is CATTGLDTQYF.

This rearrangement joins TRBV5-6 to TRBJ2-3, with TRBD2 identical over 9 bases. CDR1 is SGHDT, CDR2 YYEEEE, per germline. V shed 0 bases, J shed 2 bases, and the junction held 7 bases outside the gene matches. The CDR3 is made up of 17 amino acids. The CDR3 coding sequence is TGTGCCAGCAGCTTGGTGCTAGCGGGACCAAACACAGATACGCAGTATTTT. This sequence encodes CASSLVLAGPNTDTQYF. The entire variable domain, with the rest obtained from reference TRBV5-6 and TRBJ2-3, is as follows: DAGVTQSPTHLIKTRGQQVTLRCSPKSGHDTVSWYQQALGQGPQFIFQYYEEEERQRGNFPDRFSGHQFPNYSSELNVNALLLGDSALYLCASSLVLAGPNTDTQYFGPGTRLTVL.

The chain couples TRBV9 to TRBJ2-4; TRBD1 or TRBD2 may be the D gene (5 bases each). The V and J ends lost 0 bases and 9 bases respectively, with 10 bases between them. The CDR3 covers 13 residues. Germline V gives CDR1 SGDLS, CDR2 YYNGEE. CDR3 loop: CASSVDAGGIQYF. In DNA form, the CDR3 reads TGTGCCAGCAGCGTAGACGCTGGGGGCATTCAGTACTTC. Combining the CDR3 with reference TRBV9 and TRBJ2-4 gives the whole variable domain DSGVTQTPKHLITATGQRVTLRCSPRSGDLSVYWYQQSLDQGLQFLIQYYNGEERAKGNILERFSAQQFPDLHSELNLSSLELGDSALYFCASSVDAGGIQYFGAGTRLSVL.

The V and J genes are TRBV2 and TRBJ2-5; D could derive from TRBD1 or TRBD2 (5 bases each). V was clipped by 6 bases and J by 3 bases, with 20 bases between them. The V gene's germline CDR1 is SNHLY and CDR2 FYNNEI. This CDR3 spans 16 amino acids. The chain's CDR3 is CASRHPTGQGKETQYF. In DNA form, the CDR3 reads TGTGCCAGCAGGCACCCCACGGGGCAGGGAAAAGAGACCCAGTACTTC.

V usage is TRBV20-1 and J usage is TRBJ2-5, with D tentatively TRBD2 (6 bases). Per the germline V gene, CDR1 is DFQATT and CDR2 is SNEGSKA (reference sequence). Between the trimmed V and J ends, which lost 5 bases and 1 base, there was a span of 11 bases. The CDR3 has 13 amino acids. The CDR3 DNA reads TGCAGTGCTGTTAGCGGAGCCCAAGAGACCCAGTACTTC. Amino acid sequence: CSAVSGAQETQYF.

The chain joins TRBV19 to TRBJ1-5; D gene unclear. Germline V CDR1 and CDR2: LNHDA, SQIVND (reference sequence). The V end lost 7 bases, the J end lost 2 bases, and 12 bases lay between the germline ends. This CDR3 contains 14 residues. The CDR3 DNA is TGTGCCAGTAACCCGGCTGGCGGCAATCAGCCCCAGCATTTT. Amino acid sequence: CASNPAGGNQPQHF.

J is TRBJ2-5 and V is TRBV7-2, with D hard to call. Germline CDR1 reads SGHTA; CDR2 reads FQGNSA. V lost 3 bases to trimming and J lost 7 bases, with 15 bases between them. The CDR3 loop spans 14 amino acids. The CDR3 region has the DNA TGTGCCAGCAGCTTGTATTCGGGTCGTGGGACCCAGTACTTC. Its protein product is CASSLYSGRGTQYF.

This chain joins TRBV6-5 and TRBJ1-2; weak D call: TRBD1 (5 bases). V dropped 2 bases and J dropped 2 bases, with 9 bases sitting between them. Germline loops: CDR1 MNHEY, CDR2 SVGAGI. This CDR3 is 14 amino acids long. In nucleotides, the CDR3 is TGTGCCAGCAGTTACGGGGGGGAGAACTATGGCTACACCTTC. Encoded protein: CASSYGGENYGYTF.

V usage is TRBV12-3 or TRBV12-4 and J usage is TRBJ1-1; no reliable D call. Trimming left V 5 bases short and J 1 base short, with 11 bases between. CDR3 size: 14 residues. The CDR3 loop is CASSPPGRNTEAFF. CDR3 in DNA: TGTGCCAGCAGTCCCCCTGGGAGGAACACTGAAGCTTTCTTT.

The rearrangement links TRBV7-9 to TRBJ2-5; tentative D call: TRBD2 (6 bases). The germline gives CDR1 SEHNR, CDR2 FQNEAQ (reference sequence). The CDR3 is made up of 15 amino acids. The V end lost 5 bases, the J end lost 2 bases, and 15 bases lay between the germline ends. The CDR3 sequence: CASSPLAGIQETQYF. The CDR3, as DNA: TGTGCCAGCAGCCCTCTGGCGGGAATACAAGAGACCCAGTACTTC. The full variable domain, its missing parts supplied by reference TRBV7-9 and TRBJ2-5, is DTGVSQNPRHKITKRGQNVTFRCDPISEHNRLYWYRQTLGQGPEFLTYFQNEAQLEKSRLLSDRFSAERPKGSFSTLEIQRTEQGDSAMYLCASSPLAGIQETQYFGPGTRLLVL.

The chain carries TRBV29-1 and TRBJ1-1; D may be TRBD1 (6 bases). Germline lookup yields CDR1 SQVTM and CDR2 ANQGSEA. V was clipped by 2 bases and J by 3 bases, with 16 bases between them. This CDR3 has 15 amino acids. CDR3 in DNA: TGCAGCGTTGAACCCGGGGGCCGGTCGTACACTGAAGCTTTCTTT. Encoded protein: CSVEPGGRSYTEAFF.

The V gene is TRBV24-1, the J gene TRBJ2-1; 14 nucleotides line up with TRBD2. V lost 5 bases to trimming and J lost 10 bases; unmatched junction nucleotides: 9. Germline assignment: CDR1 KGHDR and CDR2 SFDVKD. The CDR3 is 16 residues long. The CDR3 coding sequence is TGTGCCACCAGTGCCGGGACTAGCGGGAGTCAATGGGAGCAGTTCTTC. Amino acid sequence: CATSAGTSGSQWEQFF.

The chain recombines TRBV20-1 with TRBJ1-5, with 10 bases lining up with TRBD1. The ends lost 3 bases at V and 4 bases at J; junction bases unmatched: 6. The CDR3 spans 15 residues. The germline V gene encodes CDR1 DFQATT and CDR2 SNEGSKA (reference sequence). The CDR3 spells CSASDRGRGNQPQHF. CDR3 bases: TGCAGTGCTAGCGACAGGGGGCGGGGGAATCAGCCCCAGCATTTT.

DNA of the CDR3: TGCAGCGCCCGACTAGCGGGTTTCACAGATACGCAGTATTTT. Its translation is CSARLAGFTDTQYF. The rearrangement joins TRBV29-1 to TRBJ2-3, with 10 bases matching TRBD2. V lost 7 bases and J lost 2; bases outside the gene matches: 6. Per germline, CDR1 SQVTM and CDR2 ANQGSEA. CDR3 length: 14 amino acids.

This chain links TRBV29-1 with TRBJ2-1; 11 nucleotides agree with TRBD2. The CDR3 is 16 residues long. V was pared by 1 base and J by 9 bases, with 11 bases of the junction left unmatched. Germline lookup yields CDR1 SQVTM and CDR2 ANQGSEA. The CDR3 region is CSVEVWGLAGGSEQFF. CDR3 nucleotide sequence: TGCAGCGTTGAAGTTTGGGGGCTAGCGGGAGGCTCTGAGCAGTTCTTC.

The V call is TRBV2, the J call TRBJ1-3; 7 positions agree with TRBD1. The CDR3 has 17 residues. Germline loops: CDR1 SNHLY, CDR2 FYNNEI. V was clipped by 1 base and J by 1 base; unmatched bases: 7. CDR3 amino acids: CASSEVGNRGSGNTIYF. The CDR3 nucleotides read TGTGCCAGCAGTGAAGTTGGAAACAGGGGTTCTGGAAACACCATATATTTT. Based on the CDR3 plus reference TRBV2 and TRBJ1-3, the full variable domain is EPEVTQTPSHQVTQMGQEVILRCVPISNHLYFYWYRQILGQKVEFLVSFYNNEISEKSEIFDDQFSVERPDGSNFTLKIRSTKLEDSAMYFCASSEVGNRGSGNTIYFGEGSWLTVV.

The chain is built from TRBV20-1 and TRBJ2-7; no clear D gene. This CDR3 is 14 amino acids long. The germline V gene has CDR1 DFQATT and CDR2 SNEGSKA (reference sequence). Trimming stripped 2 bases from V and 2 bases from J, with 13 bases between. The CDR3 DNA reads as TGCAGTGCTAGACCCCTAGATAGGACCTACGAGCAGTACTTC. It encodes CSARPLDRTYEQYF.

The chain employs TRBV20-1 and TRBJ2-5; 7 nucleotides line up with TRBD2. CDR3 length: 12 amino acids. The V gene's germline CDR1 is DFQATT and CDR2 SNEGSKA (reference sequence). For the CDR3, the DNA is TGCAGCCGACTGAGCGGGGAAGAGACCCAGTACTTC. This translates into CSRLSGEETQYF.

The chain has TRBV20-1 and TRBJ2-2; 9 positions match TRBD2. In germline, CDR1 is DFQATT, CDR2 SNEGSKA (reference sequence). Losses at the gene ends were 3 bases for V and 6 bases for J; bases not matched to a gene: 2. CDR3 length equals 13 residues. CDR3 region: CSASSGSSGELFF. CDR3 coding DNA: TGCAGTGCTAGTAGCGGGAGCTCCGGGGAGCTGTTTTTT.

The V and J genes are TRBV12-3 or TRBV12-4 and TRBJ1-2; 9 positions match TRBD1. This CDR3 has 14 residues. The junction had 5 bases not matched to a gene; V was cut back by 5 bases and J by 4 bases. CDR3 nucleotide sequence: TGTGCCAGCAGTCTCACAGGGGGCCCCTATGGCTACACCTTC. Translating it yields CASSLTGGPYGYTF.

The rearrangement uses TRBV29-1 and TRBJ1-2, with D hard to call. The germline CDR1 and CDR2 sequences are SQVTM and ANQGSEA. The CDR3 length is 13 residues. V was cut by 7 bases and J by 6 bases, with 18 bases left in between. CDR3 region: CSAIPPNKHGYTF. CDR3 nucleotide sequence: TGCAGCGCCATTCCCCCAAACAAGCATGGCTACACCTTC.

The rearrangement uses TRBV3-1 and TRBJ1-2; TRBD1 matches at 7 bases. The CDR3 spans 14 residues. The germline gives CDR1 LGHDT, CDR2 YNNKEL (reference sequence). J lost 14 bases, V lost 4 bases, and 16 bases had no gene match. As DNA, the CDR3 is TGTGCCAGCAGCCGTCCCGGGACAGTCTTCGTTGGGACCTTC. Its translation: CASSRPGTVFVGTF.

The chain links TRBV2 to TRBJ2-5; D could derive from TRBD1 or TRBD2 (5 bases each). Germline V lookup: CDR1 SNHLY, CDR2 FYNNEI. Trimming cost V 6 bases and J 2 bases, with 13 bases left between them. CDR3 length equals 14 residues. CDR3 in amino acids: CASRVGTEQETQYF. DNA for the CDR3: TGTGCCAGCAGGGTAGGGACGGAACAAGAGACCCAGTACTTC.

CDR3 DNA sequence: TGTGCCAGCAGCTTATCCCGGCCGGAGGGTACGCAGTATTTT. Protein product: CASSLSRPEGTQYF. The chain recombines TRBV7-2 with TRBJ2-3; TRBD2 might be the D (6 bases). The germline V gene encodes CDR1 SGHTA and CDR2 FQGNSA. The CDR3 totals 14 residues. V was pared by 2 bases and J by 8 bases, with 14 bases between.

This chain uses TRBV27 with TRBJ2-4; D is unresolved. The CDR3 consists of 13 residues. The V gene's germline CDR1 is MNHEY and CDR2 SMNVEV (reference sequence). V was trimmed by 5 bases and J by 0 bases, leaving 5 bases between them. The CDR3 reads CASSPLAKNIQYF. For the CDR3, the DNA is TGTGCCAGCAGTCCACTAGCCAAAAACATTCAGTACTTC.

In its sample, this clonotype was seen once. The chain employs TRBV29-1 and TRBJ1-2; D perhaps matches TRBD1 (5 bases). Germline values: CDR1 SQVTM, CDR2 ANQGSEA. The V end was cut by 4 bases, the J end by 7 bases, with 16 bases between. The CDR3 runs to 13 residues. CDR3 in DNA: TGCAGCGTTGGACGGCAGGGAGTAGGTGGCTACACCTTC. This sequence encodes CSVGRQGVGGYTF.